These 10 T cell receptor beta chains share one sample of origin, sequenced in a study of blood T cell repertoires in COVID-19. Only in-frame clones appear in the TCRdb table, and some are missing; sequencing was by immunoSEQ multiplex PCR. The data contain over 70,000 clones, around 90% of them singletons. Material: peripheral blood. The source is a woman over 75 with active or convalescent COVID-19.

The chain combines TRBV20-1 with TRBJ1-6; possibly TRBD1 for D (6 bases). Trimming took 3 bases from V and 7 from J, leaving 13 bases between them. CDR1 DFQATT and CDR2 SNEGSKA come from the germline V gene (reference sequence). The CDR3 consists of 14 residues. The CDR3 DNA sequence: TGCAGTGCTAGTGACAGGCGGGGGAATTCACCCCTCCACTTT. Amino acids: CSASDRRGNSPLHF.

This clone was detected a few times. Written as DNA, the CDR3 is TGTGCCAGCTCGGGACAGGGGGATCAGCCCCAGCATTTT. This codes for CASSGQGDQPQHF. The chain recombines TRBV28 with TRBJ1-5; TRBD1 matches at 11 bases. Germline CDR1 MDHEN, CDR2 SYDVKM. The ends lost 8 bases at V and 5 bases at J; junction bases unmatched: 2. The CDR3 loop spans 13 amino acids. The variable domain in full, completed from reference TRBV28 and TRBJ1-5, reads DVKVTQSSRYLVKRTGEKVFLECVQDMDHENMFWYRQDPGLGLRLIYFSYDVKMKEKGDIPEGYSVSREKKERFSLILESASTNQTSMYLCASSGQGDQPQHFGDGTRLSIL.

J is TRBJ1-1 and V is TRBV7-2; a weak D match, TRBD1 (5 bases). Germline CDR1 and CDR2: SGHTA and FQGNSA. This CDR3 has 14 amino acids. V lost 1 base and J lost 3, with 9 bases in between. CDR3 in amino acids: CASSLELGDTEAFF. CDR3 DNA: TGTGCCAGCAGCTTAGAGTTAGGGGACACTGAAGCTTTCTTT.

The V gene is TRBV7-2, the J gene TRBJ2-5; 10 positions agree with TRBD2. This CDR3 spans 17 amino acids. Germline CDR1 SGHTA, CDR2 FQGNSA. Losses at the gene ends were 1 base for V and 4 bases for J; bases not matched to a gene: 9. The CDR3 coding sequence is TGTGCCAGCAGCTTAGGTACTCTAGCGGGAGCCCGAGAGACCCAGTACTTC. Protein product: CASSLGTLAGARETQYF. The variable domain in full, with the rest retrieved from reference TRBV7-2 and TRBJ2-5, is GAGVSQSPSNKVTEKGKDVELRCDPISGHTALYWYRQSLGQGLEFLIYFQGNSAPDKSGLPSDRFSAERTGGSVSTLTIQRTQQEDSAVYLCASSLGTLAGARETQYFGPGTRLLVL.

This chain connects TRBV19 to TRBJ1-2, with TRBD1 matching over 7 bases. The V segment lost 7 bases and the J segment 5 bases; nucleotides outside the gene matches: 13. This CDR3 is built from 15 residues. Germline V gene lookup returns CDR1 LNHDA and CDR2 SQIVND (reference sequence). DNA of the CDR3: TGTGCCAGTACCAAAGGACAGGCAAGGGTATATGGCTACACCTTC. This encodes CASTKGQARVYGYTF.

This chain links TRBV19 with TRBJ2-5; TRBD2 might be the D (6 bases). Trimming removed 3 bases from V and 3 bases from J, with 14 bases in between. This CDR3 has 15 amino acids. The V gene's germline CDR1 is LNHDA and CDR2 SQIVND (reference sequence). This chain's CDR3 is CASSIRWTGEETQYF. CDR3 sequence (DNA): TGTGCCAGTAGTATCAGGTGGACGGGAGAAGAGACCCAGTACTTC. Based on the CDR3 plus reference TRBV19 and TRBJ2-5, the full variable domain is DGGITQSPKYLFRKEGQNVTLSCEQNLNHDAMYWYRQDPGQGLRLIYYSQIVNDFQKGDIAEGYSVSREKKESFPLTVTSAQKNPTAFYLCASSIRWTGEETQYFGPGTRLLVL.

This chain links TRBV15 with TRBJ1-3, with unresolved D. The V end was cut by 0 bases, the J end by 2 bases, with 5 bases between. The CDR3 has 14 residues. The germline CDR1 and CDR2 sequences are LNHNV and YYDKDF (reference sequence). CDR3 nucleotides: TGTGCCACCAGCAGAGACAATCCTGGAAACACCATATATTTT. Translation gives CATSRDNPGNTIYF.

The V and J genes are TRBV3-1 (or the pseudogene TRBV3-2) and TRBJ1-1; D is perhaps TRBD1 (5 bases). Per germline, CDR1 LGHDT and CDR2 YNNKEL (reference sequence). CDR3 size: 13 residues. V was pared by 0 bases and J by 5 bases, with 7 bases between. The CDR3 region is CASSQDRGTEAFF. CDR3 nucleotides: TGTGCCAGCAGCCAAGATAGGGGAACTGAAGCTTTCTTT.

V usage is TRBV6-5 and J usage is TRBJ2-5; 9 bases are a match to TRBD1. Trimming took 4 bases from V and 5 from J; bases not matched to a gene: 11. This CDR3 spans 16 amino acids. CDR1 is MNHEY and CDR2 is SVGAGI in the germline V gene. In DNA, the CDR3 is TGTGCCAGCAGTTTCCTAACCGGGACAGGGATCGAGACCCAGTACTTC. This codes for CASSFLTGTGIETQYF.

V gene TRBV3-1 (or the pseudogene TRBV3-2) combines with J gene TRBJ2-3; TRBD1 aligns across 8 bases. The CDR3 covers 12 residues. Germline CDR1 reads LGHDT; CDR2 reads YNNKEL (reference sequence). The V segment lost 5 bases and the J segment 11 bases; nucleotides outside the gene matches: 6. CDR3 in DNA: TGTGCCAGCAGCAAGGACAGGGTGGTGCAGTATTTT. Protein sequence: CASSKDRVVQYF.